Below, 26 T cell receptor beta chains from the same sample are listed, as sequenced in a study of blood T cell repertoires in COVID-19. TCRdb's copy holds only in-frame clones and misses some; the assay was immunoSEQ multiplex PCR. Of about 330,000 clones in the sample, around 89% were seen once. The sequenced material came from peripheral blood. These receptors were collected from a man between 18 and 29 years old who had recovered from COVID-19.

The J gene is TRBJ2-3, the V gene TRBV5-1; 7 bases are a match to TRBD1. J gave up 6 bases and V 4 bases, and 11 bases lay outside the gene matches. Germline loops: CDR1 SGHRS, CDR2 YFSETQ. The CDR3 is 15 residues long. The CDR3: CASSLGGRTHDTQYF. CDR3 nucleotides: TGCGCCAGCAGCCTAGGGGGCCGCACACACGATACGCAGTATTTT.

The chain combines TRBV11-2 with TRBJ1-4; maybe TRBD1 (6 bases). This CDR3 region has 17 residues. V was trimmed by 0 bases and J by 6 bases, leaving 17 bases between them. Germline lookup yields CDR1 SGHAT and CDR2 FQNNGV. The CDR3 DNA sequence: TGTGCCAGCAGCTTAGAGGGCAAGGGGGACTATGATGAAAAACTGTTTTTT. Its translation: CASSLEGKGDYDEKLFF.

The chain employs TRBV19 and TRBJ2-5; TRBD1 agrees at 12 bases. V lost 5 bases, J lost 5 bases, and 15 bases stayed unmatched. This CDR3 is 18 amino acids long. Germline V gives CDR1 LNHDA, CDR2 SQIVND (reference sequence). CDR3 nucleotide sequence: TGTGCCAGTAGTCCCTCTGGCCCCGGGACAGGGGGCCGGGAGACCCAGTACTTC. This sequence encodes CASSPSGPGTGGRETQYF.

V gene TRBV7-3 combines with J gene TRBJ2-1; TRBD2 matches 8 bases. Germline CDR1 reads SGHTA; CDR2 reads FQGTGA. V lost 4 bases to trimming and J lost 5 bases; unmatched junction nucleotides: 7. The CDR3 extends over 15 amino acids. The CDR3 sequence is CASSSGLARNNEQFF. As DNA, the CDR3 is TGTGCCAGCAGCTCCGGACTAGCCCGGAACAATGAGCAGTTCTTC.

The chain has TRBV13 and TRBJ2-5; 9 bases agree with TRBD1. V lost 5 bases to trimming and J lost 2 bases; unmatched junction nucleotides: 12. The CDR3 runs to 17 residues. CDR1 is PRHDT, CDR2 FYEKMQ, per germline (reference sequence). The CDR3 is CASSPATGGTIQETQYF. The CDR3 DNA sequence: TGTGCCAGCAGCCCAGCGACAGGGGGAACAATTCAAGAGACCCAGTACTTC.

The chain is built from TRBV10-3 and TRBJ2-7, with 9 bases that match TRBD1. Germline V gene lookup returns CDR1 ENHRY and CDR2 SYGVKD. The CDR3 totals 12 residues. The V gene end was trimmed by 4 bases and the J gene end by 5 bases; junction bases not matched to a gene: 0. The CDR3 sequence is CAISGQGDEQYF. The CDR3 region has the DNA TGTGCCATCAGTGGACAGGGGGACGAGCAGTACTTC.

The rearrangement links TRBV5-6 to TRBJ2-7; maybe TRBD1 (6 bases). Trimming pared 5 bases from V and 3 bases from J, leaving 24 bases between. Germline CDR1 and CDR2: SGHDT and YYEEEE. There are 17 residues in the CDR3. For the CDR3, the DNA is TGTGCCAGCAGGGTTGGGTTACAGGGTATACAAGGCTACGAGCAGTACTTC. Translation: CASRVGLQGIQGYEQYF.

The chain carries TRBV19 and TRBJ1-5; TRBD1 matches at 9 bases. This CDR3 region has 16 residues. CDR1 LNHDA and CDR2 SQIVND come from the germline V gene (reference sequence). V gave up 3 bases and J gave up 4 bases; unmatched junction bases: 7. The CDR3 spells CASSILIGQGNQPQHF. The CDR3 bases are TGTGCCAGTAGTATCTTAATCGGACAGGGGAATCAGCCCCAGCATTTT.

V gene TRBV10-1 combines with J gene TRBJ2-1, with D possibly being TRBD2 (5 bases). V gave up 4 bases and J gave up 0 bases, with 10 bases separating them. Germline values: CDR1 WNHNN, CDR2 SYGVQD (reference sequence). The CDR3 totals 15 residues. This CDR3 reads CASSGEGSSYNEQFF. In DNA, the CDR3 is TGCGCCAGCAGTGGAGAAGGGAGCTCCTACAATGAGCAGTTCTTC.

The rearrangement joins TRBV6-5 to TRBJ2-3; 7 bases are a match to TRBD2. Trimming at V came to 6 bases and at J to 5 bases, leaving 8 bases not matched to a gene. CDR1 and CDR2 from the germline V gene are MNHEY and SVGAGI. The CDR3 has 14 amino acids. The CDR3 protein is CASRWAGVGDTQYF. Written as DNA, the CDR3 is TGTGCCAGCAGGTGGGCGGGAGTGGGAGATACGCAGTATTTT.

This chain uses TRBV7-9 with TRBJ2-7, with D possibly being TRBD1 (6 bases). CDR3 length: 15 residues. From germline, CDR1 is SEHNR and CDR2 FQNEAQ (reference sequence). V was pared by 1 base and J by 2 bases, with 12 bases between. The CDR3 spells CASSLEAQGTYEQYF. CDR3 in DNA: TGTGCCAGCAGCTTAGAGGCACAGGGAACCTACGAGCAGTACTTC.

CDR3 DNA: TGTGCCAGTAGTTCTACAGGGAATAATTCACCCCTCCACTTT. Its translation: CASSSTGNNSPLHF. The chain couples TRBV19 to TRBJ1-6; D perhaps matches TRBD1 (6 bases). Germline assignment: CDR1 LNHDA and CDR2 SQIVND (reference sequence). Trimming removed 5 bases from V and 5 bases from J, with 10 bases in between. The CDR3 runs to 14 residues.

This rearrangement joins TRBV25-1 to TRBJ2-2; D is unresolved. From germline, CDR1 is MGHDK and CDR2 SYGVNS. The CDR3 extends over 14 amino acids. V shed 7 bases and J shed 4 bases, with 13 bases lying between them. The CDR3 DNA is TGTGCCAGCAAGGCGAGGATTAGCACCGGGGAGCTGTTTTTT. This translates into CASKARISTGELFF.

V gene TRBV12-3 or TRBV12-4 combines with J gene TRBJ2-1, with 7 bases fitting TRBD2. J gave up 9 bases and V 2 bases, and 4 bases lay outside the gene matches. The CDR3 totals 13 residues. In DNA form, the CDR3 reads TGTGCCAGCAGTTTATGGGGGGGTAGTGAGCAGTTCTTC. This translates into CASSLWGGSEQFF.

V gene TRBV30 combines with J gene TRBJ2-7; D gene unclear. In germline, CDR1 is GTSNPN, CDR2 SVGIG (reference sequence). Trimming pared 0 bases from V and 1 base from J, leaving 7 bases between. CDR3 length equals 13 residues. In DNA form, the CDR3 reads TGTGCCTGGAGTGTGCCGGTATCCTACGAGCAGTACTTC. Its translation is CAWSVPVSYEQYF.

This clone was recorded a few times. The chain recombines TRBV4-3 with TRBJ1-5; D is unclear. CDR3 length equals 15 residues. V gave up 2 bases and J gave up 5 bases, with 13 bases separating them. Germline lookup yields CDR1 LGHNA and CDR2 YSLEER. Here the CDR3 DNA reads TGCGCCAGCAGCCAAAACGGAAGGCGGGATCAGCCCCAGCATTTT. This sequence encodes CASSQNGRRDQPQHF.

The chain employs TRBV7-9 and TRBJ2-7; 9 nucleotides match TRBD2. This CDR3 is built from 16 residues. From germline, CDR1 is SEHNR and CDR2 FQNEAQ (reference sequence). The J segment lost 1 base and the V segment lost 5 bases, leaving 9 bases of the junction unmatched. This CDR3 is CASSDRIGLASYEQYF. The CDR3 coding sequence is TGTGCCAGCAGCGACAGAATCGGACTAGCGTCCTACGAGCAGTACTTC. Together with reference TRBV7-9 and TRBJ2-7, the CDR3 gives the full variable domain: DTGVSQNPRHKITKRGQNVTFRCDPISEHNRLYWYRQTLGQGPEFLTYFQNEAQLEKSRLLSDRFSAERPKGSFSTLEIQRTEQGDSAMYLCASSDRIGLASYEQYFGPGTRLTVT.

V usage is TRBV6-5 and J usage is TRBJ1-5; 8 nucleotides align to TRBD1. After removal of 6 bases from V and 7 bases from J, the junction contained 11 bases not matched to a gene. From germline, CDR1 is MNHEY and CDR2 SVGAGI. The CDR3 length is 15 residues. CDR3 loop: CASRMTGDVGQPQHF. For the CDR3, the DNA is TGTGCCAGCAGAATGACAGGGGATGTAGGGCAGCCCCAGCATTTT.

This rearrangement joins TRBV19 to TRBJ1-2; D ambiguous. Per the germline V gene, CDR1 is LNHDA and CDR2 is SQIVND (reference sequence). Trimming took off 1 base at V and 4 bases at J, with 10 bases between the two ends. The CDR3 is made up of 14 amino acids. For the CDR3, the DNA is TGTGCCAGTAGTATAGCAGGAGGGTTCTATGGCTACACCTTC. Its translation: CASSIAGGFYGYTF.

The rearrangement links TRBV19 to TRBJ1-4; no clear D gene. The CDR3 loop spans 12 amino acids. Per the germline V gene, CDR1 is LNHDA and CDR2 is SQIVND (reference sequence). Trimming removed 9 bases from V and 5 bases from J, with 10 bases in between. DNA for the CDR3: TGTGCCAGCTCTAAACGAAATGAAAAACTGTTTTTT. Its protein product is CASSKRNEKLFF.

The chain employs TRBV27 and TRBJ2-7; 8 nucleotides align to TRBD1. V shed 4 bases, J shed 4 bases, and the junction held 9 bases outside the gene matches. The CDR3 contains 15 residues. Germline CDR1 MNHEY, CDR2 SMNVEV (reference sequence). This CDR3 is CASSSSPGQEYEQYF. CDR3 DNA sequence: TGTGCCAGCAGTTCTTCACCGGGACAGGAGTACGAGCAGTACTTC.

In its sample, this clone was seen a few times. The V call is TRBV23-1, the J call TRBJ2-3, with TRBD2 identical over 12 bases. TRBV23-1 is sorted into the ORF group, with uncertain function. Losses at the gene ends were 6 bases for V and 4 bases for J; bases not matched to a gene: 5. The CDR3 is 15 residues long. The CDR3 sequence is CASSRLAGVADTQYF. Here the CDR3 DNA reads TGCGCCAGCAGCCGACTAGCGGGAGTTGCAGATACGCAGTATTTT.

The rearrangement joins TRBV5-1 to TRBJ2-7, with 7 nucleotides matching TRBD1. Germline values: CDR1 SGHRS, CDR2 YFSETQ. V lost 4 bases and J lost 3; bases outside the gene matches: 7. This CDR3 is 14 amino acids long. The DNA for the CDR3 is TGCGCCAGCAGCCTCCGGGACAGAGACTACGAGCAGTACTTC. Amino acids: CASSLRDRDYEQYF.

The chain recombines TRBV10-3 with TRBJ1-2; no definite D call. The CDR3 runs to 13 residues. Trimming removed 3 bases from V and 8 bases from J, with 13 bases in between. Germline V gives CDR1 ENHRY, CDR2 SYGVKD. CDR3 bases: TGTGCCATCAGTGAAGGAGGGCTCAGAGGCTACACCTTC. This gives the protein CAISEGGLRGYTF.

The rearrangement joins TRBV6-5 to TRBJ1-5, with a possible D match to TRBD1 (5 bases). Trimming took 6 bases from V and 0 from J, leaving 9 bases between them. Germline-derived CDR1 and CDR2 are MNHEY and SVGAGI. This CDR3 contains 14 residues. DNA of the CDR3: TGTGCCAGCAGACCCCAGGGTAGCAATCAGCCCCAGCATTTT. Amino acids: CASRPQGSNQPQHF.

This rearrangement joins TRBV6-5 to TRBJ2-1; maybe TRBD1 (5 bases). Germline CDR1 reads MNHEY; CDR2 reads SVGAGI. The CDR3 covers 14 residues. The V end was cut by 8 bases, the J end by 6 bases, with 17 bases between. The CDR3 sequence: CASSQGGRFNEQFF. The CDR3 region has the DNA TGTGCCAGCTCGCAGGGTGGACGTTTCAATGAGCAGTTCTTC.